This is a list of T cell receptor beta chains from one sample in a study of PD-1 blockade in classical Hodgkin lymphoma. TCRdb keeps only in-frame clones here, not all; method: immunoSEQ multiplex PCR. There are around 21,000 clones in the sample; about 80% occur only once, and roughly 7.3% lies in the top ten. This specimen was CD8+ T cells from blood, taken before the fourth cycle of nivolumab. These receptors were collected from a human donor with classical Hodgkin lymphoma. Both conserved end residues are part of each CDR3. The D gene is left open where the match is weak. Not every row has a clone size; where given, it reads once, few, many or a size class.

CDR3nt: TGCAGCGTTAGACAGGGAACCGGGGAGCTGTTTTTT
CDR3aa: CSVRQGTGELFF
d_gene: TRBD1
abundance: -
v_gene: TRBV29-1
j_gene: TRBJ2-2

CDR3nt: TGCAGCGGGAGACCCGCCGCGGGCTACGAGCAGTACTTC
CDR3aa: CSGRPAAGYEQYF
d_gene: -
abundance: once
v_gene: TRBV29-1
j_gene: TRBJ2-7

CDR3nt: TGTGCCAGCATCCCGGGGTCTGGGGCCAACGTCCTGACTTTC
CDR3aa: CASIPGSGANVLTF
d_gene: -
abundance: -
v_gene: TRBV5-5
j_gene: TRBJ2-6

CDR3nt: TGTGCCAGCAGCTCCCGAGAAGGGGGCTCCTACAATGAGCAGTTCTTC
CDR3aa: CASSSREGGSYNEQFF
d_gene: -
abundance: -
v_gene: TRBV7-6
j_gene: TRBJ2-1

CDR3nt: TGTGCCAGCAGCCCGGGACTGAACAGGTGGGAGCAGTTCTTC
CDR3aa: CASSPGLNRWEQFF
d_gene: -
abundance: -
v_gene: TRBV7-2
j_gene: TRBJ2-1

CDR3nt: TGTGCCAGCAGCAAAAGGAGAACAGGTTTAATCTATGGCTACACCTTC
CDR3aa: CASSKRRTGLIYGYTF
d_gene: -
abundance: -
v_gene: TRBV21-1
j_gene: TRBJ1-2

CDR3nt: TGTGCCAGCAGTTACTCATGGGGATCAAGGGGCGAGCAGTACTTC
CDR3aa: CASSYSWGSRGEQYF
d_gene: -
abundance: -
v_gene: TRBV6-6
j_gene: TRBJ2-7

CDR3nt: TGTGCCAGTAGTACCTCCGGGACAGCGTCCTACGAGCAGTACTTC
CDR3aa: CASSTSGTASYEQYF
d_gene: TRBD1
abundance: once
v_gene: TRBV19
j_gene: TRBJ2-7

CDR3nt: TGTGCCTGGAGTGTACAGGCGGGCCAAGAGACCCAGTACTTC
CDR3aa: CAWSVQAGQETQYF
d_gene: -
abundance: -
v_gene: TRBV30
j_gene: TRBJ2-5

CDR3nt: TGTGCCAGCAGTCAGAATCAGCCCCAGCATTTT
CDR3aa: CASSQNQPQHF
d_gene: -
abundance: -
v_gene: TRBV6-1
j_gene: TRBJ1-5

CDR3nt: TGCAGTGCGCGACCGGGCTACGAGCAGTACTTC
CDR3aa: CSARPGYEQYF
d_gene: -
abundance: -
v_gene: TRBV20-1
j_gene: TRBJ2-7

CDR3nt: TGTGCCTTGGGACACCGACATTACGAGCAGTACTTC
CDR3aa: CALGHRHYEQYF
d_gene: -
abundance: -
v_gene: TRBV6-4
j_gene: TRBJ2-7

CDR3nt: TGTGCCAGCAGCCGTCCGGGACAGAGGGAAAAACTGTTTTTT
CDR3aa: CASSRPGQREKLFF
d_gene: TRBD1
abundance: -
v_gene: TRBV4-2
j_gene: TRBJ1-4

CDR3nt: TGCAGCGCACGAGAGGACTATGGCTACACCTTC
CDR3aa: CSAREDYGYTF
d_gene: -
abundance: -
v_gene: TRBV29-1
j_gene: TRBJ1-2

CDR3nt: TGCGCCAGCACCCGATGGGGCTCGGGAGAGCAGTACTTC
CDR3aa: CASTRWGSGEQYF
d_gene: -
abundance: -
v_gene: TRBV5-1
j_gene: TRBJ2-7

CDR3nt: TGTGCCAGCAGCGTGTACGAAAGCGGGAGAAGCACCGGGGAGCTGTTTTTT
CDR3aa: CASSVYESGRSTGELFF
d_gene: TRBD2
abundance: once
v_gene: TRBV9
j_gene: TRBJ2-2

CDR3nt: TGTGCCAGCAGCTTAGGTGGCTTCGATTGGAACTCACCCCTCCACTTT
CDR3aa: CASSLGGFDWNSPLHF
d_gene: -
abundance: -
v_gene: TRBV7-6
j_gene: TRBJ1-6

CDR3nt: TGTGCCAGCAGTTTATCGGGGGGAGAGACCCAGTACTTC
CDR3aa: CASSLSGGETQYF
d_gene: -
abundance: -
v_gene: TRBV27
j_gene: TRBJ2-5

CDR3nt: TGTGCCAGCAGCTTAGTTCAGGGGGCCTTCTACGAGCAGTACTTC
CDR3aa: CASSLVQGAFYEQYF
d_gene: TRBD1
abundance: -
v_gene: TRBV7-2
j_gene: TRBJ2-7

CDR3nt: TGTGCCAGCAGCTTTCGACAGGGCTACGAGCAGTACTTC
CDR3aa: CASSFRQGYEQYF
d_gene: TRBD1
abundance: -
v_gene: TRBV5-4
j_gene: TRBJ2-7

CDR3nt: TGTGCCAGCAGCACGCTCCCCCAGGGGGTTCCTAATGAAAAACTGTTTTTT
CDR3aa: CASSTLPQGVPNEKLFF
d_gene: -
abundance: -
v_gene: TRBV21-1
j_gene: TRBJ1-4

CDR3nt: TGTGCCAGCAGCCAACCACTAGCGGGGGAAAGAACAGGCGGGGAGCTGTTTTTT
CDR3aa: CASSQPLAGERTGGELFF
d_gene: TRBD2
abundance: -
v_gene: TRBV14
j_gene: TRBJ2-2

CDR3nt: TGTGCCAGTAGCCAGCCGGGGGGGGCTTACTACGAGCAGTACTTC
CDR3aa: CASSQPGGAYYEQYF
d_gene: TRBD2
abundance: once
v_gene: TRBV5-4
j_gene: TRBJ2-7

CDR3nt: TGTGCCAGCAGCTCCAAGTCACCCTATGGCTACACCTTC
CDR3aa: CASSSKSPYGYTF
d_gene: -
abundance: few
v_gene: TRBV11-2
j_gene: TRBJ1-2

CDR3nt: TGTGCCAGCAAGCCCGCCGGGACAGGGAAATCTGGGGCCAACGTCCTGACTTTC
CDR3aa: CASKPAGTGKSGANVLTF
d_gene: TRBD1
abundance: -
v_gene: TRBV7-9
j_gene: TRBJ2-6

CDR3nt: TGTGCCAGCAGCTTAGGTTCGGGGCAAGAGACCCAGTACTTC
CDR3aa: CASSLGSGQETQYF
d_gene: -
abundance: -
v_gene: TRBV11-1
j_gene: TRBJ2-5

CDR3nt: TGTGCCAGCACGGGACAGGGGGCACGGAATGAGCAGTTCTTC
CDR3aa: CASTGQGARNEQFF
d_gene: TRBD1
abundance: -
v_gene: TRBV11-3
j_gene: TRBJ2-1

CDR3nt: TGTGCTGCGGGCACTGAAGCTTTCTTT
CDR3aa: CAAGTEAFF
d_gene: -
abundance: -
v_gene: TRBV21-1
j_gene: TRBJ1-1

CDR3nt: TGTGCCAGCGGTTCAGGACAGGGGGGAAACTATGGCTACACCTTC
CDR3aa: CASGSGQGGNYGYTF
d_gene: TRBD1
abundance: -
v_gene: TRBV28
j_gene: TRBJ1-2

CDR3nt: TGCGCCAGCAGCCTCCTAGTGGGGGCCTACAATGAGCAGTTCTTC
CDR3aa: CASSLLVGAYNEQFF
d_gene: -
abundance: -
v_gene: TRBV4-1
j_gene: TRBJ2-1

CDR3nt: TGTGCCAGCAGCTGGGACAGGGATCCCTATGGCTACACCTTC
CDR3aa: CASSWDRDPYGYTF
d_gene: TRBD1
abundance: -
v_gene: TRBV5-8
j_gene: TRBJ1-2

CDR3nt: TGTGCCAGCAGCCCAGACCTCATAGAACACACCATATATTTT
CDR3aa: CASSPDLIEHTIYF
d_gene: -
abundance: -
v_gene: TRBV11-2
j_gene: TRBJ1-3

CDR3nt: TGTGCCAGCAGCCTCGGACAGGGGTACGATGGCTACACCTTC
CDR3aa: CASSLGQGYDGYTF
d_gene: TRBD1
abundance: medium-sized
v_gene: TRBV5-6
j_gene: TRBJ1-2

CDR3nt: TGTGCCAGCAGCTTTGGGACAGATTTCTACGAGCAGTACTTC
CDR3aa: CASSFGTDFYEQYF
d_gene: TRBD1
abundance: -
v_gene: TRBV11-2
j_gene: TRBJ2-7

CDR3nt: TGTGCCAGCAGTTTATCCACAGGGCGCTACGAGCAGTACTTC
CDR3aa: CASSLSTGRYEQYF
d_gene: -
abundance: -
v_gene: TRBV27
j_gene: TRBJ2-7

CDR3nt: TGTGCCAGCAGCTTAGCTGGGGGGGCCAGCGAGCAGTTCTTC
CDR3aa: CASSLAGGASEQFF
d_gene: -
abundance: -
v_gene: TRBV11-3
j_gene: TRBJ2-1

CDR3nt: TGTGCCAGCAGTGTGGGTGGGAGCTCCTACAATGAGCAGTTCTTC
CDR3aa: CASSVGGSSYNEQFF
d_gene: -
abundance: -
v_gene: TRBV2
j_gene: TRBJ2-1

CDR3nt: TGTGCCACCCGGACAGGTGAAAACATTCAGTACTTC
CDR3aa: CATRTGENIQYF
d_gene: TRBD1
abundance: -
v_gene: TRBV2
j_gene: TRBJ2-4

CDR3nt: TGTGCCAGCAGCCAAGCTGTACCTTACAATGAGCAGTTCTTC
CDR3aa: CASSQAVPYNEQFF
d_gene: -
abundance: once
v_gene: TRBV14
j_gene: TRBJ2-1

CDR3nt: TGTGCCAGCAGGAGGGGTACGGGTGGCTACACCTTC
CDR3aa: CASRRGTGGYTF
d_gene: -
abundance: -
v_gene: TRBV28
j_gene: TRBJ1-2

CDR3nt: TGTGCCAGCATGCTAGCGGGGGCCTACACAGATACGCAGTATTTT
CDR3aa: CASMLAGAYTDTQYF
d_gene: TRBD2
abundance: -
v_gene: TRBV27
j_gene: TRBJ2-3

CDR3nt: TGTGCCAGCAGCTTAGGACTCCTCTCCTACGAGCAGTACTTC
CDR3aa: CASSLGLLSYEQYF
d_gene: -
abundance: -
v_gene: TRBV13
j_gene: TRBJ2-7

CDR3nt: TGTGCCAGCAGTTACAGCGTTTATAGCAATCAGCCCCAGCATTTT
CDR3aa: CASSYSVYSNQPQHF
d_gene: -
abundance: -
v_gene: TRBV27
j_gene: TRBJ1-5

CDR3nt: TGTGCCAGCAGCGGTGGGGTCAGGGGGGATCAGCCCCAGCATTTT
CDR3aa: CASSGGVRGDQPQHF
d_gene: TRBD1
abundance: -
v_gene: TRBV7-9
j_gene: TRBJ1-5

CDR3nt: TGTGCCAGCACCTTCTTAGCGGCTCGGAACTACAATGAGCAGTTCTTC
CDR3aa: CASTFLAARNYNEQFF
d_gene: -
abundance: once
v_gene: TRBV7-9
j_gene: TRBJ2-1

CDR3nt: TGTGCCAGCAGTTTACTGGGGGCAGGGGATACGCAGTATTTT
CDR3aa: CASSLLGAGDTQYF
d_gene: -
abundance: -
v_gene: TRBV27
j_gene: TRBJ2-3

CDR3nt: TGTGCCAGCAGTGAAGAGCACTTCCTTTACGAGCAGTACTTC
CDR3aa: CASSEEHFLYEQYF
d_gene: -
abundance: once
v_gene: TRBV6-1
j_gene: TRBJ2-7

CDR3nt: TGTGCCAGCAGCTTGGCAGGGGCCCTGGGAGCTGGCTACACCTTC
CDR3aa: CASSLAGALGAGYTF
d_gene: -
abundance: -
v_gene: TRBV5-5
j_gene: TRBJ1-2

CDR3nt: TGTGCCAGCAGCTTAACTAGCGGGAGGACCAATGAGCAGTTCTTC
CDR3aa: CASSLTSGRTNEQFF
d_gene: TRBD2
abundance: once
v_gene: TRBV7-6
j_gene: TRBJ2-1

CDR3nt: TGTGCCAGCAGCCAAGATTCCGGCGGGGGGGCTGAGACCCAGTACTTC
CDR3aa: CASSQDSGGGAETQYF
d_gene: TRBD2
abundance: -
v_gene: TRBV5-4
j_gene: TRBJ2-5